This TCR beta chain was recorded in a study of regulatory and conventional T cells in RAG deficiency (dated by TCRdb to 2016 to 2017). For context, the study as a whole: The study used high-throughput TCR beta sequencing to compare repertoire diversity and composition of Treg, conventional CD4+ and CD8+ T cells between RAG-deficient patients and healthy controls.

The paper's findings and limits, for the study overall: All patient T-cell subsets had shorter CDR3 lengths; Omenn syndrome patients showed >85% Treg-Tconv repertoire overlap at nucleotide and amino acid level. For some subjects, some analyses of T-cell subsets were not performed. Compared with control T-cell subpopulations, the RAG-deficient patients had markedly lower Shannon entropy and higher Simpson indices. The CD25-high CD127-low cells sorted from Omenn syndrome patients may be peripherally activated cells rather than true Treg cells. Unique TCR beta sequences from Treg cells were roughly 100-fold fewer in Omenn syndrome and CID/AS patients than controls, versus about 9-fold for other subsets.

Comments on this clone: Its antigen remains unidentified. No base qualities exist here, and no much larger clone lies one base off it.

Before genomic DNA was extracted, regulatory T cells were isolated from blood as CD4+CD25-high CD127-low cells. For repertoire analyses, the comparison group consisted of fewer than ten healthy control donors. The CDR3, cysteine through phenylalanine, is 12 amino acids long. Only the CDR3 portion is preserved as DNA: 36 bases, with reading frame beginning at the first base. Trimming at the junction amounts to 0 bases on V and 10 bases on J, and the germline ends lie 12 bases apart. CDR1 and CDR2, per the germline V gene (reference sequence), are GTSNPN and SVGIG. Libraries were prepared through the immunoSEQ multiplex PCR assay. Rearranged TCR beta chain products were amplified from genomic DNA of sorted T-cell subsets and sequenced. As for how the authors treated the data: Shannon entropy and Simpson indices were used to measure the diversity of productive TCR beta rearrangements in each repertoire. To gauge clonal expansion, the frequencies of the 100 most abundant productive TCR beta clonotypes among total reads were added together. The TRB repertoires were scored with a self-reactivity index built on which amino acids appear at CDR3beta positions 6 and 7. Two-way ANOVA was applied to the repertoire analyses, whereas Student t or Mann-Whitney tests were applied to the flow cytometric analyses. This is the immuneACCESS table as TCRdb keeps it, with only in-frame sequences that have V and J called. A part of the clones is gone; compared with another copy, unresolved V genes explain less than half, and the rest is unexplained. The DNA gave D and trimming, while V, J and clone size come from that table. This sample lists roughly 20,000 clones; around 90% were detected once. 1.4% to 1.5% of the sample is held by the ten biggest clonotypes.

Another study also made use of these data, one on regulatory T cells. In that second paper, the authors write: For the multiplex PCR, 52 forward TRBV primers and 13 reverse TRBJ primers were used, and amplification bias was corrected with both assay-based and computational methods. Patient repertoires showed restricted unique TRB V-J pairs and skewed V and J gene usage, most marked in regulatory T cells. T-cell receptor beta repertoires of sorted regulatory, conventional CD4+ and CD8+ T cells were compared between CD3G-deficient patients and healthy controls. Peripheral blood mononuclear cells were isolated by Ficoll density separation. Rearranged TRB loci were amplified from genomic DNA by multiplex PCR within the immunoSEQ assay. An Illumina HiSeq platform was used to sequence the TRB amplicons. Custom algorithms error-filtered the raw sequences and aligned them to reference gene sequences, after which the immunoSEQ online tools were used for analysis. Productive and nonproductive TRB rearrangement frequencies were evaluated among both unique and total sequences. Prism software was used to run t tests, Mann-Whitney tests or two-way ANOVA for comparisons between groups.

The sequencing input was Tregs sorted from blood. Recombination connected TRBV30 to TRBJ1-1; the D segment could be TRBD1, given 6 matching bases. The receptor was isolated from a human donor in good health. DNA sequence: TGTGCCTGGAGTGTTGACCTGACAGGAGCTTTCTTT. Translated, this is CAWSVDLTGAFF.